This T cell receptor (beta chain) is drawn from a study of T-cell memory formation after mild COVID-19. Germline assignment: CDR1 DFQATT and CDR2 SNEGSKA (reference sequence). V lost 4 bases to trimming and J lost 3 bases; unmatched junction nucleotides: 6. The CDR3 sequence is 15 residues long. Using its own MiXCR run on the 5' RACE reads, TCRdb lists one record per CDR3 protein. The profile shows 350,000 to 400,000 distinct CDR3 sequences, around an eighth of them singletons. This clonotype was seen repeatedly, ten times or more. The chain combines TRBV20-1 with TRBJ2-2, with 9 bases fitting TRBD2. The source of this sequence is a man aged 18 to 29 who had mild COVID-19 (a few samples of this study predate the infection). Cell type and time point are not known. The sequenced sample was PBMCs or a T cell subset sorted from them (not recorded which). The CDR3 here is CSAKGSSGDTGELFF. CDR3 DNA: TGCAGTGCTAAAGGCTCTAGCGGGGACACCGGGGAGCTGTTTTTT.